This T cell receptor (beta chain) was captured by sequencing in a study of T cell repertoires in cytomegalovirus infection. On the study more broadly: Evidence of both CMV infection and a matching HLA type came from public TCR beta signatures. Study results and caveats: Cumulative frequency of public TCR beta families picked out carriers of CMV plus the relevant HLA. HLA-C-restricted CMV clonotypes gave the most frequent clonotype in two of eight donors.

TCRdb fed the reads into MiXCR, producing one record per CDR3 protein. The table has almost 550,000 distinct CDR3 sequences, more than 15% seen once. Germline CDR1 reads SNHLY; CDR2 reads FYNNEI. With 3 bases removed from V and 7 bases from J, the gap between germline ends came to 9 bases. CDR3 length: 12 residues. This clonotype was seen more than once but under ten times. The antigen is not known. The TCR sequence derives from a human donor in good health (CMV status not recorded). Some clones in this sample may be carry-over from other donors' samples. Sequenced input: CD8+ T cells from PBMCs. The chain recombines TRBV2 with TRBJ1-2; D unclear. CDR3 sequence (DNA): TGTGCCAGCAGTGACAGAATGGGTGGCTACACCTTC. Protein product: CASSDRMGGYTF.